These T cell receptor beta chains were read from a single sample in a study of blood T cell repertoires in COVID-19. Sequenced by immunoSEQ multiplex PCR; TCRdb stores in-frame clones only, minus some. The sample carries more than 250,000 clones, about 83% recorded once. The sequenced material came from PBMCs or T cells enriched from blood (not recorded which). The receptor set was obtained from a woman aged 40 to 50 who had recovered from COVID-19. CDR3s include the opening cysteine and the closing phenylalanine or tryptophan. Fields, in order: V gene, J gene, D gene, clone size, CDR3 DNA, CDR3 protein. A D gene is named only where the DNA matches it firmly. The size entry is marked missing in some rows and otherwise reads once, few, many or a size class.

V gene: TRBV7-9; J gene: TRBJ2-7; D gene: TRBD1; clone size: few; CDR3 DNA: TGTGCCAGCAGCTTTCCGGGACAGGGTGTCGAGCAGTACTTC; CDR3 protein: CASSFPGQGVEQYF
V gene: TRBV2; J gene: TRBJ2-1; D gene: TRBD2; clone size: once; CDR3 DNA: TGTGCCAGCGAAACTAGCGGGAGGGCCTACTACAATGAGCAGTTCTTC; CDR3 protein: CASETSGRAYYNEQFF
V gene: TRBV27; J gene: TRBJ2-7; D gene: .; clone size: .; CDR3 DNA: TGTGCCAGCAGTTTAGGAGGGGCAGGGGGCTCCTACGAGCAGTACTTC; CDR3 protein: CASSLGGAGGSYEQYF
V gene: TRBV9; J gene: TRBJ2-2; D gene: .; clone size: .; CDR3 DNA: TGTGCCAGCAGCCCCCGAGTCGGGGAGCTGTTTTTT; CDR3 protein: CASSPRVGELFF
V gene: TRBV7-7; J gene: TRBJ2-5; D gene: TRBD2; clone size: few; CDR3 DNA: TGTGCTAGCAGCTTAGCTTTTAGTGGCGGGAGTACGGTAGAGACCCAGTACTTC; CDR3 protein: CASSLAFSGGSTVETQYF
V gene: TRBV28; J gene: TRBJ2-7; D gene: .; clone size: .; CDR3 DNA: TGTGCCAGCAGCCCTAGGATCCACGAGCAGTACTTC; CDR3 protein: CASSPRIHEQYF
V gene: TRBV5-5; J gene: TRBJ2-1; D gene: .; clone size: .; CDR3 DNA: TGTGCCAGCAGCTTGTATCCCCGTCGGGTAGCAAATGAGCAGTTCTTC; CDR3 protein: CASSLYPRRVANEQFF
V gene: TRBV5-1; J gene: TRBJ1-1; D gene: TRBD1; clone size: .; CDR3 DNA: TGCGCCAGCAGCCCGACAGGGGACTGGGAAGCTTTCTTT; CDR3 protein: CASSPTGDWEAFF
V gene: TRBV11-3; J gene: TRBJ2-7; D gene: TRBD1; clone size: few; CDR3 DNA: TGTGCCAGCAGCCCCGGGACAGGGGGCGCCTACGAGCAGTACTTC; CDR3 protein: CASSPGTGGAYEQYF
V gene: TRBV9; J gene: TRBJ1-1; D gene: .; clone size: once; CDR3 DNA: TGTGCCAGCAGCGTAGGTGGCAGATTGAACACTGAAGCTTTCTTT; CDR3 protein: CASSVGGRLNTEAFF